The TCR beta chain described here comes from a study of T cell repertoires in cytomegalovirus infection. About the research overall: CMV infection together with matching HLA type was indicated by public TCR beta signatures. Study-wide findings and caveats: Adding up the frequency of public TCR beta families identified people who carried CMV plus the relevant HLA. Dominating the ex vivo response were TCR beta clonotypes that were CMV-specific and HLA-C-restricted.

This clonotype was observed at least ten times. Antigen: not known. Trimming removed 1 base at V and 1 base at J, with 15 bases between. Germline V lookup: CDR1 SGHTA, CDR2 FQGNSA. The length of the CDR3 is 17 residues. TCRdb analysed the reads with MiXCR anew, one entry per CDR3 protein. The sample lists under 200,000 distinct CDR3 sequences; approximately 9.7% were seen once. Specimen: PBMCs. This sequence originates from a human donor in good health (CMV status not recorded). Some clones in this sample may be carry-over from other donors' samples. The chain uses TRBV7-2 and TRBJ2-3; either TRBD1 or TRBD2 may fit D (6 bases each). The CDR3, as DNA: TGTGCCAGCAGCTTAGTGGGGGGCGGGGACCGCACAGATACGCAGTATTTT. This codes for CASSLVGGGDRTDTQYF.